The clone carrying this T cell receptor (beta chain) has more than one count but fewer than ten. The antigen remains unidentified. The source material, RNA transcripts, was used to amplify TCR beta CDR3 regions. The primer set for the first-round RT-PCR of the TCR CDR3 was HTBI. Each CDR3 protein gets one entry after TCRdb re-called the multiplex PCR reads with MiXCR. The table lists roughly 400,000 distinct CDR3 sequences, approximately 14% of them singletons, with 25% to 30% in the top ten. The germline V gene has CDR1 LNHDA and CDR2 SQIVND (reference sequence). The V gene end was trimmed by 5 bases and the J gene end by 3 bases; junction bases not matched to a gene: 7. The CDR3 has 14 residues. The sample originates from a study of T cells in Graves' hyperthyroidism and ophthalmopathy. Study conclusions and caveats: Most thyroid-expanded clonotypes above 0.001 were also found in blood.

This clonotype was obtained from a woman aged 18-29 years with Graves' hyperthyroidism that later progressed to Graves' ophthalmopathy. Specimen: blood. J is TRBJ2-7 and V is TRBV19, with TRBD1 identical over 7 bases. CDR3 bases: TGTGCCAGTAGTCTTAGACAGGGACGCTACGAGCAGTACTTC. This sequence encodes CASSLRQGRYEQYF. Using reference TRBV19 and TRBJ2-7 for the parts outside the CDR3, the full variable domain is DGGITQSPKYLFRKEGQNVTLSCEQNLNHDAMYWYRQDPGQGLRLIYYSQIVNDFQKGDIAEGYSVSREKKESFPLTVTSAQKNPTAFYLCASSLRQGRYEQYFGPGTRLTVT.